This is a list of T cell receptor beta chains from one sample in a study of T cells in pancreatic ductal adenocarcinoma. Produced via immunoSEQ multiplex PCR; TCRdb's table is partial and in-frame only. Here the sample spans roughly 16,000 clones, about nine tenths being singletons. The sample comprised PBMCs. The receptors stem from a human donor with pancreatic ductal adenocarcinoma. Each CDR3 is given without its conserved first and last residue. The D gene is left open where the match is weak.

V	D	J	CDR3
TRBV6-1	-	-	ASSEAKWAGEQY
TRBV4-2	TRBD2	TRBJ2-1	ASSQTSGGANEQF
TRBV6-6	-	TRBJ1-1	ASLRGTEAF
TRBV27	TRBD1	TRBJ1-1	ASSLRGWGQDPTEAF
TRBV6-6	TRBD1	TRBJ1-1	ASSPQGAGTEAF
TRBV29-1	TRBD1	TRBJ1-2	SAQGQAYGYT
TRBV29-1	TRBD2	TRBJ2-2	SVEGEGEGGWTGELF
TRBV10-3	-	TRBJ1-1	ATQRDKEAF
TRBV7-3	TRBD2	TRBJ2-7	ASRRSGGADEQY
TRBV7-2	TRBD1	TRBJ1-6	ASSLFTGDSPLH
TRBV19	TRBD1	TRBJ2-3	ASSNDRGSTDTQY
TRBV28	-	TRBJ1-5	ASSLAQTSNQPQH
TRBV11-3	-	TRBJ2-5	ASSSDGAAKETQY
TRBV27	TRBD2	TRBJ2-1	ASSILRETFNEQF
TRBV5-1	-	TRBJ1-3	ASRPSPGSNGNTIY
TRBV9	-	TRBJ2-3	ASSVVRAEADTQY
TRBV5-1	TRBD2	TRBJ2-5	ASSSGVAGGQETQY
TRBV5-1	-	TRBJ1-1	ASSRDIENTEAF
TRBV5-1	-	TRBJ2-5	ASSLVGGVTETQY
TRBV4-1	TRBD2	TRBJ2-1	ASSQDPGLADEQF
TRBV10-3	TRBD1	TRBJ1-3	AIRTGEGGNTIY
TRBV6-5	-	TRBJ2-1	ASSYLSSYNEQF
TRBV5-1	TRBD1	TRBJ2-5	ASSSGGQETQY
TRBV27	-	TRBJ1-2	ASSGGTPLNLRYGYT
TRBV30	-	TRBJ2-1	AWLWGSVHNEQF
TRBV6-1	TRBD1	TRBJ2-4	ASLRTGGFDIQY
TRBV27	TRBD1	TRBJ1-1	ASNLDRGNTEAF
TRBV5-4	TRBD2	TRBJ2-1	ASSLTGTSAYNEQF
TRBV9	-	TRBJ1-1	ASNEGGDNTEAF
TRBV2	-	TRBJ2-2	ASSELTGELF
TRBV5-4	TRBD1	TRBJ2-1	ASSSRDRAYNEQF
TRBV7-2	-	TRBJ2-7	ASSLSFGAYEQY
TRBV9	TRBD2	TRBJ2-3	ASSLTSAVRTDTQY
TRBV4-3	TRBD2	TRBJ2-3	ASSQEPGGLATDTQY
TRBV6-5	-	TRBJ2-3	ASSLSDSAGDTQY
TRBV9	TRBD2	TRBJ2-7	ASSVDGRSGGNYEQY
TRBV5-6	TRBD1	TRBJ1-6	ASSLKDREVSPLH
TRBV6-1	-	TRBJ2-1	ASERRSSYNEQF
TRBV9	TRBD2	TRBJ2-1	ASSVGGGGGTYNEQF
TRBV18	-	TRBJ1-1	ASSSSQRSTEAF
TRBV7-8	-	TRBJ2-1	ASSFSTGNNEQF
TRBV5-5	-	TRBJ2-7	ASSLVERSYEQY
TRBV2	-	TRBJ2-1	ASKTQTYSYNEQF
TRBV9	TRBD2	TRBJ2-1	ASSPSSRRGAADEQF
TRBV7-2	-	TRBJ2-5	ASSPPGLQGETQY
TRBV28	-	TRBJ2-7	ASSLTNIYEQY
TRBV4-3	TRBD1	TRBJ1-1	ASSFSDRENGAF
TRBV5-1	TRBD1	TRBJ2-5	ASSLAGQGRETQY
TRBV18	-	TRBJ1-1	ASSRSNNIRLNTEAF
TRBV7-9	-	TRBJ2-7	ASSFGENEQY
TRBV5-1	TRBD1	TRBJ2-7	ASSDFLTGTGYTYEQY
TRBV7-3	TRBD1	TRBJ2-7	ASSTHDRGSYEQY